This passage covers 27 T cell receptor beta chains from one sample sequenced in a study of blood T cell repertoires in COVID-19. Using immunoSEQ multiplex PCR, the repertoire was profiled, and TCRdb retains in-frame clones only, with some absent. The profile shows tens of thousands of clones, just over 90% of them singletons. Sample: peripheral blood. The receptors originated from a human donor in a cohort sampled during active COVID-19.

This chain connects TRBV6-2 or TRBV6-3 to TRBJ2-7, with TRBD1 matching over 12 bases. J lost 5 bases, V lost 5 bases, and 7 bases had no gene match. In germline, CDR1 is MNHEY, CDR2 SVGEGT. CDR3 length: 15 residues. CDR3 coding DNA: TGTGCCAGCAGTGGCGGGACAGGGGGCTTCGACGAGCAGTACTTC. It is translated as CASSGGTGGFDEQYF.

V is TRBV7-3 and J is TRBJ2-1; D ambiguous. This CDR3 comprises 15 residues. The germline V and J ends were trimmed by 1 base and 2 bases, with 9 bases remaining between them. Germline values: CDR1 SGHTA, CDR2 FQGTGA. CDR3 loop: CASSLNFSPYNEQFF. The CDR3 DNA reads TGTGCCAGCAGCTTAAATTTTAGCCCCTACAATGAGCAGTTCTTC.

The chain recombines TRBV9 with TRBJ2-3, with 7 bases aligning to TRBD2. Germline trimming cut 3 bases from V and 0 bases from J; bases unmatched to any gene: 7. The CDR3 is 16 residues long. Per the germline V gene, CDR1 is SGDLS and CDR2 is YYNGEE. The chain's CDR3 is CASSASGTKSTDTQYF. The DNA for the CDR3 is TGTGCCAGCAGCGCGTCCGGGACTAAGAGCACAGATACGCAGTATTTT.

The chain combines TRBV5-4 with TRBJ2-6, with D tentatively TRBD2 (5 bases). The CDR3 length is 15 residues. V gave up 6 bases and J gave up 0 bases, with 10 bases separating them. Germline-derived CDR1 and CDR2 are SGHNT and YYREEE (reference sequence). CDR3 region: CASKSGNSGANVLTF. The CDR3, as DNA: TGTGCCAGCAAATCGGGGAACTCTGGGGCCAACGTCCTGACTTTC.

The rearrangement links TRBV10-3 to TRBJ2-7; 7 positions match TRBD1. CDR1 is ENHRY and CDR2 is SYGVKD in the germline V gene. The J segment lost 0 bases and the V segment lost 2 bases, leaving 1 base of the junction unmatched. The CDR3 extends over 14 amino acids. The CDR3 nucleotides read TGTGCCATCAGTGAGGGGGACAGCTCCTACGAGCAGTACTTC. Translation: CAISEGDSSYEQYF.

This chain's CDR3 is CASSLRGPPDTQYF. The CDR3 DNA follows: TGTGCCAGCAGCCTCAGGGGGCCCCCAGATACGCAGTATTTT. The chain couples TRBV7-9 to TRBJ2-3; 8 bases are a match to TRBD1. Germline V lookup: CDR1 SEHNR, CDR2 FQNEAQ (reference sequence). There are 14 residues in the CDR3. J was trimmed by 4 bases and V by 5 bases; bases with no gene match: 5.

The chain joins TRBV11-2 to TRBJ2-7, with TRBD1 matching over 7 bases. V was pared by 5 bases and J by 0 bases, with 7 bases of the junction left unmatched. Per the germline V gene, CDR1 is SGHAT and CDR2 is FQNNGV. The CDR3 totals 15 residues. This chain's CDR3 is CASSVGTVSSYEQYF. CDR3 coding DNA: TGTGCCAGCAGCGTCGGGACAGTCAGCTCCTACGAGCAGTACTTC. The entire variable domain, with the rest obtained from reference TRBV11-2 and TRBJ2-7, is as follows: EAGVAQSPRYKIIEKRQSVAFWCNPISGHATLYWYQQILGQGPKLLIQFQNNGVVDDSQLPKDRFSAERLKGVDSTLKIQPAKLEDSAVYLCASSVGTVSSYEQYFGPGTRLTVT.

The CDR3 sequence is CASSSGTSSTDTQYF. DNA of the CDR3: TGTGCCAGCAGTTCCGGGACTAGTAGCACAGATACGCAGTATTTT. The rearrangement joins TRBV27 to TRBJ2-3, with 8 bases matching TRBD2. The junction had 3 bases not matched to a gene; V was cut back by 4 bases and J by 0 bases. The CDR3 consists of 15 residues. CDR1 is MNHEY and CDR2 is SMNVEV in the germline V gene (reference sequence).

The V gene is TRBV12-3 or TRBV12-4, the J gene TRBJ2-3, with 7 positions matching TRBD2. V shed 6 bases and J 4 bases; nucleotides not matched to a gene: 4. CDR3 length: 13 residues. This CDR3 is CASSPAGADTQYF. CDR3 bases: TGTGCCAGCAGCCCGGCGGGAGCAGATACGCAGTATTTT.

This clone has more than one count but fewer than ten. J is TRBJ2-7 and V is TRBV5-1; the match to TRBD1 covers 9 bases. There are 14 residues in the CDR3. The V segment lost 6 bases and the J segment 4 bases; nucleotides outside the gene matches: 8. Germline lookup yields CDR1 SGHRS and CDR2 YFSETQ. The CDR3 reads CASKTTGGAYEQYF. CDR3 in DNA: TGCGCCAGCAAGACAACAGGGGGCGCATACGAGCAGTACTTC. Full variable domain (missing parts from reference TRBV5-1 and TRBJ2-7): KAGVTQTPRYLIKTRGQQVTLSCSPISGHRSVSWYQQTPGQGLQFLFEYFSETQRNKGNFPGRFSGRQFSNSRSEMNVSTLELGDSALYLCASKTTGGAYEQYFGPGTRLTVT.

The genes are TRBV24-1 and TRBJ2-1, with TRBD2 identical over 7 bases. V lost 4 bases and J lost 15; bases outside the gene matches: 11. The CDR3 loop spans 13 amino acids. Germline CDR1 KGHDR, CDR2 SFDVKD. The CDR3 here is CATSDLGSGRPFF. CDR3 DNA sequence: TGTGCCACCAGTGACCTGGGGTCCGGGAGGCCGTTCTTC.

The chain employs TRBV7-8 and TRBJ2-1; 10 positions agree with TRBD2. This CDR3 contains 15 residues. V shed 2 bases and J 9 bases; nucleotides not matched to a gene: 7. The germline CDR1 and CDR2 sequences are SGHVS and FQNEAQ. The CDR3 sequence is CASSLPASGSGEQFF. CDR3 nucleotide sequence: TGTGCCAGCAGCTTACCGGCTAGCGGGAGCGGTGAGCAGTTCTTC.

The chain combines TRBV4-1 with TRBJ1-4; the match to TRBD1 covers 8 bases. The CDR3 totals 16 residues. Germline loops: CDR1 MGHRA, CDR2 YSYEKL. The trim removed 1 base at V and 4 bases at J, leaving 5 bases unmatched. CDR3 sequence reads: CASSQAGGTGNEKLFF. CDR3 sequence (DNA): TGCGCCAGCAGCCAAGCTGGGGGGACAGGTAATGAAAAACTGTTTTTT.

This clone was found once. The V and J genes are TRBV4-2 and TRBJ2-1, with 8 bases aligning to TRBD2. In germline, CDR1 is LGHNA, CDR2 YNFKEQ. The CDR3 length is 14 residues. J gave up 8 bases and V 7 bases, and 10 bases lay outside the gene matches. The CDR3: CASKAQRESDEQFF. The CDR3 nucleotides read TGTGCCAGCAAAGCACAGCGGGAGTCTGATGAGCAGTTCTTC.

This chain joins TRBV30 and TRBJ1-1; no clear D gene. The CDR3 has 11 residues. Trimming shortened V by 2 bases and J by 8 bases, and 9 bases separated the two germline ends. Germline CDR1 and CDR2: GTSNPN and SVGIG (reference sequence). The CDR3 DNA is TGTGCCTGGAGTCCCACACGAGAAGCTTTCTTT. This encodes CAWSPTREAFF.

This clone came up once. The chain combines TRBV5-1 with TRBJ2-1; a weak D match, TRBD2 (6 bases). Trimming removed 3 bases at V and 2 bases at J, with 18 bases between. Germline V gives CDR1 SGHRS, CDR2 YFSETQ. This CDR3 has 17 residues. CDR3 region: CASSSRFRDSAYNEQFF. The CDR3 DNA follows: TGCGCCAGCAGCTCCCGCTTCCGGGACTCAGCCTACAATGAGCAGTTCTTC.

In this sample, this clone turned up once. V and J are TRBV6-1 and TRBJ1-1; the D gene is possibly TRBD1 (6 bases). Germline CDR1 is MNHNS and CDR2 is SASEGT. The CDR3 has 15 residues. Trimming left V 1 base short and J 5 bases short, with 14 bases between. CDR3 bases: TGTGCCAGCAGTGAAGGTCAAGTGGGGGCGACTGAAGCTTTCTTT. Protein: CASSEGQVGATEAFF.

The chain combines TRBV7-9 with TRBJ1-2; the D is unclear. Germline loops: CDR1 SEHNR, CDR2 FQNEAQ (reference sequence). Deletions cut 2 bases from V and 8 bases from J, with 18 bases between. This CDR3 is built from 15 residues. CDR3 protein: CASSLRPSGGGGYTF. CDR3 coding DNA: TGTGCCAGCAGCTTACGGCCATCCGGCGGAGGCGGCTACACCTTC.

The chain joins TRBV5-1 to TRBJ2-7; the D is unclear. Germline-derived CDR1 and CDR2 are SGHRS and YFSETQ. This CDR3 has 14 amino acids. V lost 2 bases, J lost 2 bases, and 11 bases lay in between. Written as DNA, the CDR3 is TGCGCCAGCAGCTTAGAGATGACAACCTACGAGCAGTACTTC. Protein product: CASSLEMTTYEQYF.

The chain is built from TRBV28 and TRBJ2-7, with 13 bases fitting TRBD2. CDR3 length: 15 amino acids. V lost 5 bases and J lost 2; bases outside the gene matches: 3. Per the germline V gene, CDR1 is MDHEN and CDR2 is SYDVKM. CDR3 protein: CASSRTSGSTYEQYF. The CDR3 bases are TGTGCCAGCAGTCGGACTAGCGGGAGTACCTACGAGCAGTACTTC.

The chain links TRBV11-3 to TRBJ2-1, with D possibly TRBD2 on 5 matching bases. The germline V gene encodes CDR1 SGHNT and CDR2 YENEEA. This CDR3 is built from 13 residues. Trimming stripped 0 bases from V and 15 bases from J, with 15 bases between. CDR3 coding DNA: TGTGCCAGCAGCTTAGATGGCGCGGGTCGGTCGTTCTTC. Translation: CASSLDGAGRSFF.

The V gene is TRBV6-5, the J gene TRBJ2-5, with 10 positions matching TRBD2. Trimming cost V 4 bases and J 7 bases; bases outside gene matches: 6. Looked up from germline, CDR1 is MNHEY and CDR2 is SVGAGI. This CDR3 has 14 amino acids. The CDR3 reads CASSLEREGSTQYF. The CDR3 bases are TGTGCCAGCAGTTTAGAGCGGGAGGGCTCGACCCAGTACTTC.

This chain uses TRBV28 with TRBJ1-5; D is perhaps TRBD1 (6 bases). Per germline, CDR1 MDHEN and CDR2 SYDVKM. This CDR3 has 15 amino acids. The ends were cut back, 5 bases at V and 3 bases at J, with 14 bases in the middle. The chain's CDR3 is CASSPPGAHNQPQHF. In DNA, the CDR3 is TGTGCCAGCAGTCCCCCAGGGGCCCACAATCAGCCCCAGCATTTT.

The V gene is TRBV12-3 or TRBV12-4, the J gene TRBJ2-1; D unresolved. V lost 1 base and J 7 bases, leaving 5 bases between the germline ends. This CDR3 comprises 12 residues. This CDR3 is CASSLGMNEQFF. The DNA of the CDR3 is TGTGCCAGCAGTTTAGGTATGAATGAGCAGTTCTTC.

The chain uses TRBV21-1 and TRBJ1-6; the D call of TRBD1 is as the table states it, not checked on the DNA. TRBV21-1 is labeled a pseudogene. This CDR3 is built from 16 residues. The CDR3 DNA follows: TGTGCCAGCAGCAAAGACAGGGATGCGAATAATTCACCCCTCCACTTT. Protein sequence: CASSKDRDANNSPLHF.

The chain couples TRBV6-2 or TRBV6-3 to TRBJ2-7; maybe TRBD2 (5 bases). V lost 2 bases to trimming and J lost 3 bases, with 11 bases between them. The germline CDR1 and CDR2 sequences are MNHEY and SVGEGT. This CDR3 region has 14 residues. The DNA for the CDR3 is TGTGCCAGCAGTTACCTCAGCGGCCTCTACGAGCAGTACTTC. The encoded protein is CASSYLSGLYEQYF.

The rearrangement uses TRBV3-1 (or the pseudogene TRBV3-2) and TRBJ2-7; D may be TRBD2 (5 bases). The length of the CDR3 is 14 residues. Trimming removed 4 bases at V and 0 bases at J, with 10 bases between. Germline V gives CDR1 LGHDT, CDR2 YNNKEL (reference sequence). The CDR3 DNA follows: TGTGCCAGCAGCCTGAGGGCGAGCTCCTACGAGCAGTACTTC. This gives the protein CASSLRASSYEQYF.